This T cell receptor (beta chain) comes out of a study of CD8 T cells in Susac syndrome. The V gene's germline CDR1 is DFQATT and CDR2 SNEGSKA (reference sequence). The CDR3 consists of 13 residues. The V end was cut by 3 bases, the J end by 6 bases, with 15 bases between. TCR beta sequencing was performed on blood CD8+ and CD4+ T cells. TEMRA cells underwent FACS enrichment and CD8+ and CD4+ T cells underwent negative isolation. RNA in amounts of roughly 0.5 to 1 ug was reverse transcribed with random hexamers. Amplification of TCR beta CDR3 was carried out by immunoSEQ multiplex PCR, which covered 54 Vbeta and 13 Jbeta segments. Each CDR3 protein is one row after TCRdb ran MiXCR on the immunoSEQ multiplex PCR reads. The sample holds roughly 190,000 distinct CDR3 sequences, roughly 92% seen once.

Sequencing was carried out using CD4+ T cells from PBMCs. This chain connects TRBV20-1 to TRBJ2-7; D perhaps matches TRBD1 (6 bases). The origin of this receptor is a human donor in good health. The DNA for the CDR3 is TGCAGTGCTAGTCCCAACAGGGCGGGCGAGCAGTACTTC. It encodes CSASPNRAGEQYF.